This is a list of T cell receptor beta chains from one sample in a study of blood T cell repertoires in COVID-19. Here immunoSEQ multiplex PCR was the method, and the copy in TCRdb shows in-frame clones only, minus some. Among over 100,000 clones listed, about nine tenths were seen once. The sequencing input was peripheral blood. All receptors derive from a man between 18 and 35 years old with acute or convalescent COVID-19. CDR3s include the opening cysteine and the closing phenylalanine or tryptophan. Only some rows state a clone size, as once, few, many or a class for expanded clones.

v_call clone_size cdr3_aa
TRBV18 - CASSPRQGPYYGYTF
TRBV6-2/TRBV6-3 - CASSYSRRGGQVNFYNSPLHF
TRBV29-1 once CSVEMGTGFSSGNTIYF
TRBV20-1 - CSARTGNGYTF
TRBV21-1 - CASSNSHHTGGKEKLFF
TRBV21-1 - CASRVENTEAFF
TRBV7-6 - CASSLGPATGELFF
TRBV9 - CASSVGGGGNSPLHF
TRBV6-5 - CASSNTGALQETQYF
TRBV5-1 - CASSLAGAKPGQGDGYTF
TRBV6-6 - CASSHRDRDHIYEQYF
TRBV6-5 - CASSYTGTYEQYF
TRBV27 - CASSLSGSYLYGYTF
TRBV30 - CAWSSSNQPQHF
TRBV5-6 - CASRYWGEYTEAFF
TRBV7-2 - CASSLEGGLVWNEQFF
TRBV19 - CASSIRGPTNQPQHF
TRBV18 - CASSPPRKKSNGELFF
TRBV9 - CASSILAEGTGELFF
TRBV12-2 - CASRHLLKLARSGGLFF
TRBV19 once CASSIGRFNTEAFF
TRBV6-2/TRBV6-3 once CASSYAGQGINPQHF
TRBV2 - CASSETASNQPQHF
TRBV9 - CASSVAERDWYNEQFF
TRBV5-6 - CASSLVSWGQGDGYTF
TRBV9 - CASSVEDRGGTGELFF
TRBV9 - CASSSGTSGTDTQYF
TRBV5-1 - CASSWMLAGDYEQYF
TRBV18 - CASSPSGGRVTEAFF
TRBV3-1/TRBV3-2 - CASSPGEDRTDTQYF
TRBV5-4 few CASSRQGGGYTF
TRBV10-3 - CAISESWLLRSGYTF
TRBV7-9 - CASSSGTGNNIQYF
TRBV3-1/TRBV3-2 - CASSQGQGADYGYTF
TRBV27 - CASSLSAGGNEQFF
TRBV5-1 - CASSLEGLAGGYQETQYF
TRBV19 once CATHSGQGRSYNEQFF